These T cell receptor beta chains were read from a single sample in a study of shared clonotypes between healthy human individuals. Sequencing was performed with immunoSEQ multiplex PCR; in TCRdb, only in-frame clones are kept and a portion is missing. The data hold roughly 2 million clones, with 85% to 95% observed a single time. Specimen: naive CD4+ T cells sorted from blood. Receptors originate from a man in his late teens or twenties in good health. CDR3s leave out the opening cysteine and the closing phenylalanine or tryptophan. Fields, in order: V gene, CDR3 protein.

V: TRBV11-2; CDR3: ASSLRGASATNEKLF
V: TRBV19; CDR3: ASSLVAGGKTYEQY
V: TRBV4-3; CDR3: ASSQEYKDEQY
V: TRBV7-9; CDR3: ASSLGGTMGDTQY
V: TRBV27; CDR3: ASSPDMPNTEAF
V: TRBV28; CDR3: ASSSPGTPLNTEAF
V: TRBV5-4; CDR3: ASSSYRDLS
V: TRBV7-2; CDR3: ASSPAGYIEAF
V: TRBV7-2; CDR3: ASSLEPAGVYNEQF
V: TRBV10-3; CDR3: ATGSIGQVIEQY
V: TRBV5-4; CDR3: ASSGGGNTDTQY
V: TRBV10-3; CDR3: AISESLSTNEKLF